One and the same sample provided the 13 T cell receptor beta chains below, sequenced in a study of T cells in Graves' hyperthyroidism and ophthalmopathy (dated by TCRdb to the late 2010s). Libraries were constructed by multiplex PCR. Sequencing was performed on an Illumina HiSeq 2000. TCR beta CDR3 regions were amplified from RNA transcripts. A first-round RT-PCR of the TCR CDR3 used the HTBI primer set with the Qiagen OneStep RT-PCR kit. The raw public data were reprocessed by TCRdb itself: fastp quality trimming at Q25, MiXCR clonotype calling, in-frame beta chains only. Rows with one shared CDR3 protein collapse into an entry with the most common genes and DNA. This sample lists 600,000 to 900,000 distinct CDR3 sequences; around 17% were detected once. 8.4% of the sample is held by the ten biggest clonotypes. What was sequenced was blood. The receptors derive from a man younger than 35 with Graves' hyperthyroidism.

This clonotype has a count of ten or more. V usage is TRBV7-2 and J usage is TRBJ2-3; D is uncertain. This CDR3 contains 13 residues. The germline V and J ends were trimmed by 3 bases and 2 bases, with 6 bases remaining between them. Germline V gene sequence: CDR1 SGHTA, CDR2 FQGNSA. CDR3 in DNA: TGTGCCAGCAGCTTGTGGGACACAGATACGCAGTATTTT. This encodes CASSLWDTDTQYF.

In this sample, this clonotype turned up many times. In nucleotides, the CDR3 is TGTGCCAGCTCACCAATGGCACGTTCCTACGAGCAGTACTTC. This encodes CASSPMARSYEQYF. The V call is TRBV18, the J call TRBJ2-7, with unresolved D. The V end was cut by 2 bases, the J end by 1 base, with 9 bases between. Germline V gene sequence: CDR1 KGHSH, CDR2 LQKENI. The CDR3 is 14 residues long.

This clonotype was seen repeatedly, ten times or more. CDR3 in DNA: TGCAGTGTTCCGGGACAGGGGCAAGAGACCCAGTACTTC. Protein sequence: CSVPGQGQETQYF. The genes are TRBV20-1 and TRBJ2-5; 10 bases fit TRBD1. V gave up 7 bases and J gave up 2 bases; unmatched junction bases: 4. CDR1 is DFQATT and CDR2 is SNEGSKA in the germline V gene (reference sequence). There are 13 residues in the CDR3.

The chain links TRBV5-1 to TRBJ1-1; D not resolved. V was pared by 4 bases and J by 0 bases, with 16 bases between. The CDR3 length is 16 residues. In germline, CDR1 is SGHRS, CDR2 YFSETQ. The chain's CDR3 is CASSPRYTPMNTEAFF. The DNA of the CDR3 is TGCGCCAGCAGCCCCCGTTACACCCCGATGAACACTGAAGCTTTCTTT.

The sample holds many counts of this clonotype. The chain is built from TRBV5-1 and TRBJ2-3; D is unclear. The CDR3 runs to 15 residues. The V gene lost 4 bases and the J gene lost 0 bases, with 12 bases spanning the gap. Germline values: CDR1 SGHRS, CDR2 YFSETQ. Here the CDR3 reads CASSPSTLSTDTQYF. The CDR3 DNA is TGCGCCAGCAGCCCCTCTACCCTTAGCACAGATACGCAGTATTTT.

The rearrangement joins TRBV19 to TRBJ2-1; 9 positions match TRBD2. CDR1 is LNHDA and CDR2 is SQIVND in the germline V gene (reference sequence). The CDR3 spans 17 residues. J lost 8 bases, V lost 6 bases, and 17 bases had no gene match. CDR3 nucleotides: TGTGCCAGTAGCACCTGGGGAAGGGGCGGGAGGGCCGATGAGCAGTTCTTC. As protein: CASSTWGRGGRADEQFF.

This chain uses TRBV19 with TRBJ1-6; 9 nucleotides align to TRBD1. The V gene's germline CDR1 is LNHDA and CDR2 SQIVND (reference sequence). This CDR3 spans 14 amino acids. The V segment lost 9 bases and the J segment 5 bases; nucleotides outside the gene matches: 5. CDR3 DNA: TGTGCCAGCTCAGGGGACAGGGATAATTCACCCCTCCACTTT. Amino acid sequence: CASSGDRDNSPLHF.

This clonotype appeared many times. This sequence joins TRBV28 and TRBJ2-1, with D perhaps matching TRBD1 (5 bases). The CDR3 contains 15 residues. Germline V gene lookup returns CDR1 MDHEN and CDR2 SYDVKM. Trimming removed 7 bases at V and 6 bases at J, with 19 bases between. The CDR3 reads CASTMQGSSANEQFF. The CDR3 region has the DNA TGTGCCAGCACTATGCAGGGCAGCTCTGCCAATGAGCAGTTCTTC.

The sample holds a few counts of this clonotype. CDR3 residues: CSARVAGVYEQYF. Written as DNA, the CDR3 is TGCAGTGCTAGAGTAGCGGGAGTCTACGAGCAGTACTTC. This sequence joins TRBV20-1 and TRBJ2-7, with TRBD2 matching over 9 bases. Trimming cost V 1 base and J 3 bases; bases outside gene matches: 1. Germline loops: CDR1 DFQATT, CDR2 SNEGSKA (reference sequence). The length of the CDR3 is 13 residues.

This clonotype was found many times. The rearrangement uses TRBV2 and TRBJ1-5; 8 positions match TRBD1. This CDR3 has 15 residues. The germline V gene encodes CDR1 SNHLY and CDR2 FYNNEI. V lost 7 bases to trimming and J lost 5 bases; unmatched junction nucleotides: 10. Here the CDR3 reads CASTGEQGVYQPQHF. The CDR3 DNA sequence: TGTGCCAGCACTGGGGAACAGGGGGTTTATCAGCCCCAGCATTTT.

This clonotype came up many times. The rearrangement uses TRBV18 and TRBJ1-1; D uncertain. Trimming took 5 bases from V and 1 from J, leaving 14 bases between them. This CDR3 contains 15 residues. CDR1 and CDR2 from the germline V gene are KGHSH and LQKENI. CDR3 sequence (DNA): TGTGCCAGCTCAAGGAGTCAGACGGGGAACACTGAAGCTTTCTTT. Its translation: CASSRSQTGNTEAFF.

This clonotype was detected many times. CDR3 nucleotide sequence: TGTGCCAGCAGTCCCAGGTCCTTCACAGATACGCAGTATTTT. Protein product: CASSPRSFTDTQYF. The chain is built from TRBV12-3 or TRBV12-4 and TRBJ2-3; unclear D gene. V dropped 5 bases and J dropped 2 bases, with 11 bases sitting between them. This CDR3 spans 14 amino acids.

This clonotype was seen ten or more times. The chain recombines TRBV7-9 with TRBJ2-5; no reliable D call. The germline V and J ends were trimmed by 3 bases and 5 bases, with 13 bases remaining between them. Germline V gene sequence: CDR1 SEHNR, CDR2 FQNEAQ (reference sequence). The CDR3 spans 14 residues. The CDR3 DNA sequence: TGTGCCAGCAGCTTGAAAAGGATGGGGGAGACCCAGTACTTC. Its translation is CASSLKRMGETQYF.